A single sample gave rise to the 2 T cell receptor beta chains below, sequenced in a study of cytomegalovirus exposure and HLA in healthy donors. PCR amplification relied on 60 Vbeta primers (plus 13 Jbeta primers). Repertoires were generated with immunoSEQ multiplex PCR, while TCRdb's copy carries only in-frame clones and drops some. Of 150,000 to 200,000 clones listed, about three quarters were seen once; the top ten hold 0.9% to 1.2%. Material: PBMCs. The receptors derive from a woman aged 40 to 50 in good health and CMV-seronegative.

CDR3 in amino acids: CASSNIAGTGELFF. The CDR3 nucleotides are TGTGCCAGCAGCAATATAGCGGGAACCGGGGAGCTGTTTTTT. The V gene is TRBV7-2, the J gene TRBJ2-2; 8 positions agree with TRBD2. This CDR3 has 14 amino acids. After removal of 5 bases from V and 5 bases from J, the junction contained 4 bases not matched to a gene. Germline assignment: CDR1 SGHTA and CDR2 FQGNSA.

The rearrangement joins TRBV30 to TRBJ2-3; 9 nucleotides align to TRBD2. The CDR3 covers 17 residues. V shed 0 bases, J shed 2 bases, and the junction held 9 bases outside the gene matches. CDR1 GTSNPN and CDR2 SVGIG come from the germline V gene (reference sequence). CDR3 DNA sequence: TGTGCCTGGAGTGTGCTTTTGAGCGGGAGGTACACAGATACGCAGTATTTT. It is translated as CAWSVLLSGRYTDTQYF.